This T cell receptor (beta chain) was observed in a study of human T cells and chemical hapten exposure. TCRdb processed the RACE reads anew with MiXCR; each CDR3 protein has one entry. The sample lists roughly 380,000 distinct CDR3 sequences, 4.8% occurring once. This clonotype was found many times. After removal of 3 bases from V and 0 bases from J, the junction contained 8 bases not matched to a gene. The CDR3 has 19 amino acids. Germline assignment: CDR1 KGHDR and CDR2 SFDVKD. Time point denoted: patch test 1, 2 weeks after DPC sensitization. Regarding treatment: therapeutic diphenylcyclopropenone sensitization with weekly scalp DPC.

V and J are TRBV24-1 and TRBJ2-3, with 13 bases that match TRBD2. Specimen: whole blood, collected in connection with sensitization to the hapten diphenylcyclopropenone (DPC). The TCR was taken from a woman aged 45-65 years with alopecia areata. Some clones in this sample may be carry-over from other donors' samples. The CDR3 DNA sequence: TGTGCCACCAGTGATCCGGGACTAGCGGGGCCCACAAGCACAGATACGCAGTATTTT. Translation: CATSDPGLAGPTSTDTQYF.